These 19 T cell receptor beta chains came from one sample sequenced in a study of neurological immune-mediated disorders. Each CDR3 protein gets one entry after TCRdb re-called the 5' RACE reads with MiXCR. The sample contains tens of thousands of distinct CDR3 sequences, approximately 15% of which appear only once. The time point was: longitudinal time-point 1 (baseline). Sequencing used PBMCs. Receptor source: a female donor with HTLV-1-associated myelopathy (HAM/TSP).

This clonotype was seen only a few times. The rearrangement uses TRBV6-1 and TRBJ2-7; 7 bases align to TRBD1. The CDR3 sequence is 14 residues long. Germline V gene data show CDR1 as MNHNS and CDR2 as SASEGT. With V trimmed by 4 bases and J by 3 bases, 6 bases remained unmatched. The CDR3 is CASSVLTGNYEQYF. CDR3 in DNA: TGTGCCAGCAGTGTTTTGACAGGGAACTACGAGCAGTACTTC.

This clonotype was seen at least ten times. The rearrangement links TRBV5-1 to TRBJ2-5; 9 bases are shared with TRBD2. Germline trimming cut 7 bases from V and 5 bases from J; bases unmatched to any gene: 15. The germline V gene encodes CDR1 SGHRS and CDR2 YFSETQ. This CDR3 is built from 16 residues. CDR3 nucleotide sequence: TGCGCCAGCGGGGATCCTAGCGGGGTCCTCCTGGAGACCCAGTACTTC. Encoded protein: CASGDPSGVLLETQYF.

The chain's CDR3 is CASSSLRTSMETQYF. The CDR3 nucleotides are TGTGCCAGCAGCTCCCTTCGGACTAGCATGGAGACCCAGTACTTC. The V call is TRBV7-9, the J call TRBJ2-5; TRBD2 matches at 8 bases. Trimming cost V 4 bases and J 5 bases; bases outside gene matches: 9. CDR1 SEHNR and CDR2 FQNEAQ come from the germline V gene (reference sequence). The CDR3 runs to 15 residues.

This clonotype was recorded at least ten times. V and J are TRBV5-5 and TRBJ1-3; D uncertain. This CDR3 contains 17 residues. CDR1 and CDR2 from the germline V gene are SGHKS and YYEKEE (reference sequence). V was clipped by 0 bases and J by 3 bases, with 16 bases between them. In DNA, the CDR3 is TGTGCCAGCAGCTTGGGGTTTGGCGGTGGATATGGAAACACCATATATTTT. Its protein is CASSLGFGGGYGNTIYF.

This clonotype was detected many times. CDR3 amino acids: CASSLTSAVGYNEQFF. In nucleotides, the CDR3 is TGTGCCAGCAGCTTGACGTCGGCGGTTGGATACAATGAGCAGTTCTTC. V gene TRBV7-2 combines with J gene TRBJ2-1; D gene ambiguous. CDR3 length: 16 amino acids. From germline, CDR1 is SGHTA and CDR2 FQGNSA. The ends were cut back, 3 bases at V and 4 bases at J, with 16 bases in the middle.

This clonotype was recorded a few times. The chain is built from TRBV7-9 and TRBJ2-1; 10 bases line up with TRBD2. V shed 4 bases and J 6 bases; nucleotides not matched to a gene: 15. The CDR3 runs to 18 residues. Per germline, CDR1 SEHNR and CDR2 FQNEAQ (reference sequence). CDR3 DNA sequence: TGTGCCAGCAGCTCCAGCGGGGGGGCCTGGGTAAGCGGCAATGAGCAGTTCTTC. Its translation: CASSSSGGAWVSGNEQFF.

There are many counts of this clonotype. The rearrangement links TRBV2 to TRBJ1-1, with D hard to call. This CDR3 has 12 amino acids. V lost 1 base and J 11 bases, leaving 11 bases between the germline ends. Per the germline V gene, CDR1 is SNHLY and CDR2 is FYNNEI. The CDR3 loop is CASSEDSASAFF. Written as DNA, the CDR3 is TGTGCCAGCAGTGAAGACAGTGCATCGGCTTTCTTT.

At least ten counts were recorded for this clonotype. The gene calls are TRBV20-1 and TRBJ2-2, with a weak D call TRBD2 (7 bases). Germline V gives CDR1 DFQATT, CDR2 SNEGSKA (reference sequence). The CDR3 has 18 amino acids. Trimming stripped 3 bases from V and 3 bases from J, with 23 bases between. Here the CDR3 reads CSARSYSRGADDTGELFF. The CDR3, as DNA: TGCAGTGCTAGGTCCTACTCCCGGGGGGCAGACGACACCGGGGAGCTGTTTTTT.

This clonotype was counted ten times or more. V is TRBV5-6 and J is TRBJ2-1, with a weak D call TRBD2 (5 bases). This CDR3 is 12 amino acids long. V lost 1 base and J 7 bases, leaving 6 bases between the germline ends. The germline V gene encodes CDR1 SGHDT and CDR2 YYEEEE. The CDR3 bases are TGTGCCAGCAGCTTGTGGGAGAATGAGCAGTTCTTC. Its protein is CASSLWENEQFF.

The table lists this clonotype with many counts. CDR3 nucleotide sequence: TGTGCCATCAGTGAACTCGGGGGGGCCGGGACAGATACGCAGTATTTT. This sequence encodes CAISELGGAGTDTQYF. V usage is TRBV10-3 and J usage is TRBJ2-3; 8 positions agree with TRBD2. The V gene's germline CDR1 is ENHRY and CDR2 SYGVKD. V trimming: 3 bases; J trimming: 3 bases; junction bases outside the gene matches: 8. CDR3 length: 16 amino acids.

This clonotype has at least ten counts. The gene calls are TRBV20-1 and TRBJ2-7; D is perhaps TRBD1 (5 bases). Germline V lookup: CDR1 DFQATT, CDR2 SNEGSKA (reference sequence). The ends were cut back, 6 bases at V and 0 bases at J, with 15 bases in the middle. The CDR3 is made up of 14 amino acids. CDR3 sequence: CSAISQGISYEQYF. The CDR3 DNA sequence: TGCAGTGCCATCAGTCAGGGAATCTCCTACGAGCAGTACTTC.

In its sample, this clonotype was seen many times. The J gene is TRBJ2-7, the V gene TRBV5-5; maybe TRBD1 (6 bases). CDR3 length equals 15 residues. The germline CDR1 and CDR2 sequences are SGHKS and YYEKEE (reference sequence). V lost 4 bases and J lost 2, with 16 bases in between. Written as DNA, the CDR3 is TGTGCCAGCAGCACCAGACAGGAGGTCCCCTACGAGCAGTACTTC. As protein: CASSTRQEVPYEQYF.

This clonotype has at least ten counts. This chain joins TRBV5-1 and TRBJ2-3; weak D call: TRBD2 (6 bases). The V end was cut by 0 bases, the J end by 0 bases, with 8 bases between. The CDR3 extends over 15 amino acids. Per germline, CDR1 SGHRS and CDR2 YFSETQ. The CDR3 sequence is CASSLVGGSTDTQYF. DNA of the CDR3: TGCGCCAGCAGCTTGGTCGGGGGAAGCACAGATACGCAGTATTTT.

This clonotype was detected many times. The chain employs TRBV4-1 and TRBJ2-5, with 14 bases aligning to TRBD2. J was trimmed by 2 bases and V by 4 bases; bases with no gene match: 12. The length of the CDR3 is 19 residues. The germline CDR1 and CDR2 sequences are MGHRA and YSYEKL. CDR3 bases: TGCGCCAGCAGCCCAACTCCCGGGACTAGCGGGGGAAAGCAAGAGACCCAGTACTTC. Residues: CASSPTPGTSGGKQETQYF.

This clonotype was observed many times. The J gene is TRBJ2-3, the V gene TRBV4-1; possibly TRBD1 for D (5 bases). Germline CDR1 is MGHRA and CDR2 is YSYEKL. This CDR3 region has 15 residues. V was trimmed by 4 bases and J by 2 bases, leaving 13 bases between them. CDR3 region: CASSPESGSTDTQYF. In DNA form, the CDR3 reads TGCGCCAGCAGCCCAGAATCAGGGTCCACAGATACGCAGTATTTT.

Worth noting for this clonotype: The germline gene is not matched at one end of the junction; a read error may be the cause. The V call is TRBV7-8, the J call TRBJ2-1, with unresolved D. CDR1 and CDR2 from the germline V gene are SGHVS and FQNEAQ. The CDR3 covers 20 residues. In DNA, the CDR3 is TGTGTCAGCAGCTTATACATGGTGGGCTCTGGGCGAAAAGGAGACAATGAGCAGTTCTTC. It translates to CVSSLYMVGSGRKGDNEQFF. The whole variable domain, remainder taken from reference TRBV7-8 and TRBJ2-1, is GAGVSQSPRYKVAKRGQDVALRCDPISGHVSLFWYQQALGQGPEFLTYFQNEAQLDKSGLPSDRFFAERPEGSVSTLKIQRTQQEDSAVYLCVSSLYMVGSGRKGDNEQFFGPGTRLTVL.

The sample holds many counts of this clonotype. The chain links TRBV15 to TRBJ1-5, with 7 bases aligning to TRBD1. Germline CDR1 reads LNHNV; CDR2 reads YYDKDF (reference sequence). CDR3 size: 16 residues. J was trimmed by 2 bases and V by 4 bases; bases with no gene match: 8. The CDR3 nucleotides are TGTGCCACCAGCAACCCCGGACAGGCTCGCAATCAGCCCCAGCATTTT. Amino acids: CATSNPGQARNQPQHF. Supplemented by reference TRBV15 and TRBJ1-5, the full variable domain reads DAMVIQNPRYQVTQFGKPVTLSCSQTLNHNVMYWYQQKSSQAPKLLFHYYDKDFNNEADTPDNFQSRRPNTSFCFLDIRSPGLGDTAMYLCATSNPGQARNQPQHFGDGTRLSIL.

The sample holds many counts of this clonotype. The germline gene is not matched at one end of the junction; a read error may be the cause. The chain has TRBV28 and TRBJ2-7; 7 bases agree with TRBD2. The CDR3 is 13 residues long. Germline V gene lookup returns CDR1 MDHEN and CDR2 SYDVKM. The CDR3 nucleotides read TGTGCCAGCACTTTAGGGACTAACTACGAGCAGTACTTC. It specifies CASTLGTNYEQYF.

This clonotype was seen at least ten times. The V call is TRBV5-1, the J call TRBJ2-1, with D maybe TRBD1 (6 bases). Deletions cut 4 bases from V and 11 bases from J, with 13 bases between. The CDR3 runs 12 residues. Germline-derived CDR1 and CDR2 are SGHRS and YFSETQ. In nucleotides, the CDR3 is TGCGCCAGCAGCCGCAACAGGGACAAGCAGTTCTTC. Encoded protein: CASSRNRDKQFF.